This T cell receptor (beta chain) was captured in a study of immune heterogeneity within non-small cell lung tumors. Study-level points and caveats: Between individual patients, the high-frequency T-cell receptor beta clonotypes largely differed.

The CDR3 length is 12 residues. The V gene lost 1 base and the J gene lost 5 bases, with 3 bases spanning the gap. This clonotype qualifies as medium-sized (0.01 to 0.1%). Antigen specificity is unknown. With 32 V and 13 J primers, multiplex PCR amplified the TCR beta CDR3. TCRdb fed the multiplex PCR reads into MiXCR, producing one record per CDR3 protein. The sample contains about 11,000 distinct CDR3 sequences, approximately 18% of which appear only once. With 600 ng used per sample, the template was genomic DNA from bulk tumor. Primary tumors were biopsied several times each, far apart, intraoperatively. It was patients with untreated, newly diagnosed non-small cell lung cancer who underwent curative surgery.

The source is a man between 60 and 75 years old with non-small cell lung cancer. Sequences were obtained from lung tumor tissue. The chain has TRBV12-3 or TRBV12-4 and TRBJ1-5; D uncertain. CDR3 sequence (DNA): TGTGCCAGCAGTTTAGGCGATCAGCCCCAGCATTTT. Its translation is CASSLGDQPQHF.